One T cell receptor beta chain is described in this entry. Its antigen remains undetermined. Base quality data are lacking; no much larger clone is found one base away. Healthy HIV-negative adults with no recently reported acute infections or vaccinations were included as donors. All donors were Caucasian adults living in Nashville, Tennessee, USA. CD4+ T cells were enriched by magnetic negative selection; naive cells were then positively selected on CD45RA, and the negative fraction formed the memory subset. Blood was obtained by leukapheresis, after which PBMCs were separated by Ficoll-Histopaque density gradient centrifugation and cryopreserved in liquid nitrogen vapor phase. Analytical flow cytometry was used to check the purity and quantity of every magnetically sorted T cell population. Genomic DNA was isolated from each sorted fraction and quantified by UV absorbance on a Nanodrop 2000c. Reading the germline V gene (reference sequence) gives CDR1 SEHNR and CDR2 FQNEAQ. The CDR3 measures 14 amino acids from cysteine to phenylalanine. Only CDR3 DNA is held: 42 bases, read in frame from base 1. V was cut back by 5 bases and J by 4 bases, leaving a gap of 14 bases between them.

The data were obtained in a study of shared clonotypes between healthy human individuals (dated by TCRdb to 2018 to 2021). Turning to the overall study: The cohort included three men and a couple of women between 18 and 49 years of age. For each donor, CD4 naive and CD4 memory were each run on three plates, CD8 naive on two plates, and CD8 memory on one plate. Blood TCR repertoires of four to six healthy adults were deeply sequenced to estimate repertoire size and the extent of clonotype sharing between individuals. Different laboratories and diverse techniques were used to prepare libraries and sequence TCR repertoires, to increase sequencing depth and limit assay-specific biases. Each donor's leukapheresis produced roughly between roughly 0.85 and 9.5 billion PBMCs. Results and caveats for the whole study, not just this receptor: Pairwise subsampling indicated that sequencing depth was expected to affect the degree of clonotype sharing among donors. Naive subsets generally had larger estimated clonotype richness than memory subsets. Sharing across a few donors was observed for roughly 5.4% of naive CD4, 3% to 3.5% of naive CD8, over 2% of memory CD4, and about 0.4% of memory CD8 clonotypes. Clonotypes shared by all four sorted-subset donors showed higher generation probabilities than non-shared clonotypes. Rarefaction of sorted-subset datasets indicated incomplete sequencing despite the large sequencing depth. Sampling was limited to blood, and TCR repertoires in tissue likely differ from TCR repertoires in blood. The genetic and exposure-history diversity represented was limited by the small number of donors.

Using the deep immunoSEQ assay, multiplex PCR amplified TCR CDR3 regions from genomic DNA. Genomic DNA extracted from each cell subset was distributed evenly over all wells of several immunoSEQ 96-well plates, and each plate served as one replicate. For sorted subsets, approximately 210 ng genomic DNA, equal to 30,000 or so T cell genomes, was loaded into each replicate PCR. Purified libraries were quantified with a Qubit 3.0 fluorometer, sized on a Bioanalyzer 2100, and re-quantified with the KAPA Library Quantification kit. Every immunoSEQ 96-well plate was sequenced on a separate single-read 150-cycle Illumina NextSeq 550 flow cell. For the original study's pipeline: The immunoSEQ output contained only junctional sequences without quality scores, so filtering could not match that applied to full-length reads. Sequences were annotated with PyIR, a Python wrapper for IgBLAST v1.9, and V/J genes and CDR3 were assigned using IMGT germline references. Reads were filtered out if the reads had weak V/J assignments (E-value above 1e-6), no CDR3, stop codons, out-of-frame junctions, or ambiguous translated residues. V3J clonotypes were defined by identical inferred V gene, J gene, and CDR3 amino acid sequence. The percentage overlap between two repertoires was calculated by dividing the number of shared unique clonotypes by the size of the smaller repertoire. Repertoire richness was assessed with RTK rarefaction, the Chao1 estimator, and Recon v2.1 estimates of unobserved clonotypes. Generation probabilities were computed with OLGA for all TCRbeta clonotypes obtained by the gDNA method from several donors. The table was pulled from immuneACCESS by TCRdb, which kept in-frame rearrangements only. Such tables lose some clones; where checked, under half of the loss comes from unresolved V genes, and the rest has no known cause. V and J calls and clone size are given by that table; D and trimming were obtained from the DNA. Counted in this sample were some 500,000 clones; about 96% of them appeared once. The top ten clonotypes cover about 0.067% of the sample.

This chain joins TRBV7-9 to TRBJ1-1; TRBD1 is a possible D gene, resting on 6 matching bases. The source material was naive CD4+ T cells sorted from blood. The cell subset or site tag for this specimen amounts to: CD45RA+ positively selected. The receptor's source is a woman younger than 45 in good health. CDR3 protein: CASSLTQGSTEAFF. The base sequence is TGTGCCAGCAGCCTCACACAGGGTTCCACTGAAGCTTTCTTT.